A single sample gave rise to the 8 T cell receptor beta chains below, sequenced in a study of T cell repertoires in cytomegalovirus infection. TCRdb reprocessed the reads via MiXCR and lists one record per CDR3 protein. The table includes 450,000 to 600,000 distinct CDR3 sequences, about 11% detected once. The sequenced sample consisted of PBMCs. These receptors came from a human donor in good health (CMV status not recorded). Some clones in this sample may be carry-over from other donors' samples.

J is TRBJ2-2 and V is TRBV7-9; no reliable D call. This CDR3 is 15 amino acids long. V was clipped by 1 base and J by 5 bases, with 11 bases between them. The germline V gene encodes CDR1 SEHNR and CDR2 FQNEAQ (reference sequence). CDR3 in amino acids: CASSLEVPGTGELFF. CDR3 bases: TGTGCCAGCAGCTTAGAGGTACCCGGGACCGGGGAGCTGTTTTTT.

This clonotype was found many times. This chain joins TRBV6-5 and TRBJ2-7; 9 nucleotides align to TRBD1. Germline trimming cut 6 bases from V and 7 bases from J; bases unmatched to any gene: 19. CDR1 and CDR2 (germline): MNHEY, SVGAGI. The CDR3 contains 17 residues. CDR3 DNA sequence: TGTGCCAGCAGCGCCTTTATGCCGGGACAGGGCAAGAAAGAGCAGTACTTC. It codes for CASSAFMPGQGKKEQYF.

This clonotype was found many times. The rearrangement joins TRBV7-8 to TRBJ1-2; the D is unclear. Germline loops: CDR1 SGHVS, CDR2 FQNEAQ. CDR3 length: 16 residues. Trimming took 1 base from V and 5 from J, leaving 17 bases between them. CDR3 sequence (DNA): TGTGCCAGCAGCTTAGGGGCGGCAAACCATGGTTATGGCTACACCTTC. Translation gives CASSLGAANHGYGYTF.

This clonotype was counted many times. The chain employs TRBV14 and TRBJ2-3; TRBD1 matches 7 bases. The CDR3 length is 16 residues. CDR1 is SGHDN and CDR2 is FVKESK in the germline V gene. V lost 4 bases and J lost 0; bases outside the gene matches: 7. The CDR3 is CASSPWDSPSTDTQYF. DNA for the CDR3: TGTGCCAGCAGCCCCTGGGACAGTCCTAGCACAGATACGCAGTATTTT.

This clonotype was seen more than once but under ten times. V usage is TRBV5-1 and J usage is TRBJ2-4; 8 nucleotides align to TRBD1. CDR1 and CDR2 from the germline V gene are SGHRS and YFSETQ. The CDR3 length is 16 residues. J lost 3 bases, V lost 4 bases, and 9 bases had no gene match. The CDR3 DNA follows: TGCGCCAGCAGCCCGGACAGGGCCCTCCACAAAAACATTCAGTACTTC. Protein product: CASSPDRALHKNIQYF.

The sample holds many counts of this clonotype. The chain couples TRBV28 to TRBJ2-2; 10 positions agree with TRBD2. The germline V gene encodes CDR1 MDHEN and CDR2 SYDVKM. J was trimmed by 3 bases and V by 4 bases; bases with no gene match: 8. The CDR3 is made up of 17 amino acids. CDR3: CASSSFSGRHDTGELFF. CDR3 DNA sequence: TGTGCCAGCAGTTCCTTTAGCGGGAGGCATGACACCGGGGAGCTGTTTTTT.

This clonotype was recorded many times. The chain couples TRBV12-3 or TRBV12-4 to TRBJ1-2; a weak D match, TRBD1 (6 bases). This CDR3 region has 14 residues. Trimming removed 1 base at V and 4 bases at J, with 10 bases between. CDR3 protein: CASSLGRGPYGYTF. In DNA form, the CDR3 reads TGTGCCAGCAGTTTAGGCAGGGGCCCCTATGGCTACACCTTC.

The table lists this clonotype with a few counts. The chain joins TRBV18 to TRBJ2-1, with 7 bases identical to TRBD1. CDR1 is KGHSH, CDR2 LQKENI, per germline. The CDR3 has 14 residues. Trimming cost V 0 bases and J 7 bases; bases outside gene matches: 3. CDR3 bases: TGTGCCAGCTCACCACCGACGGACAGGAATGAGCAGTTCTTC. Its protein is CASSPPTDRNEQFF. Using reference TRBV18 and TRBJ2-1 for the parts outside the CDR3, the full variable domain is NAGVMQNPRHLVRRRGQEARLRCSPMKGHSHVYWYRQLPEEGLKFMVYLQKENIIDESGMPKERFSAEFPKEGPSILRIQQVVRGDSAAYFCASSPPTDRNEQFFGPGTRLTVL.